This T cell receptor (beta chain) was sequenced for a study of T cell responses to AZD1222 COVID-19 vaccine. Trimming cost V 1 base and J 16 bases, with 8 bases left between them. The CDR3 spans 11 residues. Study-level points and caveats: Per reports, nearly half of all spike-specific TCRs target regions that are unmutated in variants.

Concerning this clone: Its specificity is not known.

Data came from immunoSEQ multiplex PCR; TCRdb stores just in-frame clones and leaves some out. The table has about 160,000 clones, about 91% seen once. This material consisted of peripheral blood, taken on day 0 of MenACWY control vaccination. This chain links TRBV12-3 or TRBV12-4 with TRBJ1-6; no reliable D call. The clonotype was recovered from an adult in good health. This CDR3 is CASSLEGPLHF. CDR3 in DNA: TGTGCCAGCAGTTTAGAGGGTCCGCTCCACTTT.